The next 32 T cell receptor beta chains were all read from a single sample in a study of blood T cell repertoires in COVID-19 (dated by TCRdb to 2018 to 2020). The library was made by the immunoSEQ multiplex PCR assay. The immuneACCESS repertoire file appears here via TCRdb, limited to in-frame rearrangements. These files lack a portion of the clones; in checked studies, under half of the deficit traces to unresolved V genes, and the cause of the others is not known. This sample comprises 170,000 or so clones, 70% to 90% of them detected only once. The ten largest clones add up to approximately 2% of the sample. Sequenced material: peripheral blood. The receptors were sampled from a man aged 18-30 years who had recovered from COVID-19.

The chain links TRBV27 to TRBJ1-2; D may be TRBD1 (6 bases). Germline-derived CDR1 and CDR2 are MNHEY and SMNVEV (reference sequence). The CDR3 consists of 13 residues. V lost 5 bases to trimming and J lost 8 bases, with 15 bases between them. CDR3 sequence: CASSLQGRGGYTF. CDR3 nucleotides: TGTGCCAGCAGTCTTCAGGGGCGAGGAGGCTACACCTTC.

J is TRBJ2-7 and V is TRBV5-6; 8 bases map to TRBD1. V shed 4 bases, J shed 2 bases, and the junction held 8 bases outside the gene matches. The V gene's germline CDR1 is SGHDT and CDR2 YYEEEE. The CDR3 covers 15 residues. The CDR3 nucleotides are TGTGCCAGCAGCCCCCCCGGGACAGGACCCTACGAGCAGTACTTC. Its translation: CASSPPGTGPYEQYF.

The rearrangement uses TRBV19 and TRBJ2-1; TRBD2 might be the D (6 bases). The germline V gene encodes CDR1 LNHDA and CDR2 SQIVND (reference sequence). Trimming shortened V by 7 bases and J by 8 bases, and 12 bases separated the two germline ends. The length of the CDR3 is 12 residues. CDR3 sequence reads: CASIGGWHEQFF. The CDR3 DNA is TGTGCCAGTATCGGGGGTTGGCATGAGCAGTTCTTC.

The rearrangement joins TRBV7-9 to TRBJ1-5, with a possible D match to TRBD1 (5 bases). From germline, CDR1 is SEHNR and CDR2 FQNEAQ (reference sequence). CDR3 length equals 15 residues. The ends were cut back, 9 bases at V and 1 base at J, with 16 bases in the middle. The CDR3 here is CARVRTLLSNQPQHF. In DNA form, the CDR3 reads TGTGCCAGGGTTCGGACACTGCTGAGCAATCAGCCCCAGCATTTT.

The rearrangement joins TRBV7-2 to TRBJ2-1; 15 positions agree with TRBD2. V dropped 5 bases and J dropped 7; count of bases not matched to a gene: 12. The length of the CDR3 is 18 residues. CDR1 is SGHTA and CDR2 is FQGNSA in the germline V gene. CDR3 loop: CASSAPGLAGGWGNEQFF. The CDR3 nucleotides are TGTGCCAGCAGCGCTCCGGGACTAGCGGGAGGATGGGGGAATGAGCAGTTCTTC.

V usage is TRBV20-1 and J usage is TRBJ1-5; D gene unclear. There are 14 residues in the CDR3. The germline CDR1 and CDR2 sequences are DFQATT and SNEGSKA (reference sequence). Trimming took 6 bases from V and 7 from J, leaving 19 bases between them. The CDR3 bases are TGCAGTGCGAGTTCTAAGGGAGGAGGGCAGCCCCAGCATTTT. Encoded protein: CSASSKGGGQPQHF.

The chain has TRBV12-2 and TRBJ2-2; the DNA was not compared with TRBD2, the D call given in the table. TRBV12-2 is tagged as a pseudogene. The CDR3 extends over 17 amino acids. The chain's CDR3 is CASRQGDSTKNTGELFF. The CDR3 DNA follows: TGTGCAAGTCGCCAAGGGGACTCCACCAAGAACACCGGGGAGCTGTTTTTT.

The chain has TRBV28 and TRBJ1-4; TRBD1 aligns across 7 bases. The V gene end was trimmed by 5 bases and the J gene end by 5 bases; junction bases not matched to a gene: 8. The V gene's germline CDR1 is MDHEN and CDR2 SYDVKM. This CDR3 spans 15 amino acids. The CDR3 DNA sequence: TGTGCCAGCAGTAGCCCCGGGACAGTAAATGAAAAACTGTTTTTT. As protein: CASSSPGTVNEKLFF.

The chain links TRBV6-5 to TRBJ2-3; no definite D call. The CDR3 loop spans 13 amino acids. Per germline, CDR1 MNHEY and CDR2 SVGAGI. Trimming took 11 bases from V and 4 from J, leaving 16 bases between them. CDR3 protein: CASKTSGADTQYF. CDR3 DNA sequence: TGTGCCTCAAAAACCTCTGGAGCAGATACGCAGTATTTT.

There are a few counts of this clone. The rearrangement joins TRBV7-6 to TRBJ1-3; no definite D call. Deletions cut 8 bases from V and 0 bases from J, with 17 bases between. CDR1 SGHVS and CDR2 FNYEAQ come from the germline V gene. This CDR3 has 16 amino acids. Written as DNA, the CDR3 is TGTGCCAGCTCCCCTTTGGCGGCGAGCTCTGGAAACACCATATATTTT. This translates into CASSPLAASSGNTIYF.

The chain carries TRBV28 and TRBJ2-2, with TRBD2 matching 9 bases. Unmatched junction bases numbered 7, after V lost 1 base and J lost 7 bases. The CDR3 has 16 residues. Germline CDR1 and CDR2: MDHEN and SYDVKM. The CDR3 DNA is TGTGCCAGCAGTTTATTGTTAGCGGGAGATGGCGGGGAGCTGTTTTTT. Translating it yields CASSLLLAGDGGELFF.

This chain joins TRBV6-1 and TRBJ2-1; TRBD2 aligns across 8 bases. CDR1 and CDR2 (germline): MNHNS, SASEGT. The length of the CDR3 is 15 residues. The V gene end was trimmed by 8 bases and the J gene end by 8 bases; junction bases not matched to a gene: 14. In nucleotides, the CDR3 is TGTGCCAGCCTTACCGGTGGGACTAGGGTCGATGAGCAGTTCTTC. Translated: CASLTGGTRVDEQFF.

This chain links TRBV19 with TRBJ1-1, with 7 bases matching TRBD1. The trim removed 1 base at V and 1 base at J, leaving 6 bases unmatched. CDR3 length: 16 residues. Germline V gene data show CDR1 as LNHDA and CDR2 as SQIVND (reference sequence). CDR3 in amino acids: CASSIVPGTANTEAFF. For the CDR3, the DNA is TGTGCCAGTAGTATAGTCCCTGGGACAGCGAACACTGAAGCTTTCTTT.

The rearrangement uses TRBV7-2 and TRBJ2-1, with TRBD2 identical over 9 bases. Germline V gene sequence: CDR1 SGHTA, CDR2 FQGNSA. V shed 5 bases, J shed 9 bases, and the junction held 14 bases outside the gene matches. The CDR3 loop spans 16 amino acids. The CDR3 nucleotides are TGTGCCAGCAGCCGTATCGCGGGAGGGCCTGAAGGTGAGCAGTTCTTC. Translating it yields CASSRIAGGPEGEQFF.

This chain links TRBV6-6 with TRBJ2-2; a weak D match, TRBD1 (6 bases). Germline CDR1 MNHNY, CDR2 SVGAGI (reference sequence). Between the trimmed V and J ends, which lost 2 bases and 4 bases, there was a span of 14 bases. CDR3 size: 16 residues. This CDR3 reads CASSYRREGGTGELFF. The CDR3 nucleotides read TGTGCCAGCAGTTACCGACGGGAAGGGGGCACCGGGGAGCTGTTTTTT.

The V and J genes are TRBV6-2 or TRBV6-3 and TRBJ1-4; D is unclear. Germline lookup yields CDR1 MNHEY and CDR2 SVGEGT. V was clipped by 4 bases and J by 7 bases, with 10 bases between them. The CDR3 sequence is 13 residues long. The chain's CDR3 is CASSFRNSEKLFF. CDR3 sequence (DNA): TGTGCCAGCAGTTTTCGAAATAGTGAAAAACTGTTTTTT.

The gene calls are TRBV5-5 and TRBJ2-1; TRBD2 is a possible D gene (6 bases). This CDR3 has 12 residues. Germline loops: CDR1 SGHKS, CDR2 YYEKEE (reference sequence). V dropped 7 bases and J dropped 10 bases, with 15 bases sitting between them. The CDR3 protein is CASGAGEAEQFF. The CDR3 bases are TGTGCCAGCGGGGCCGGGGAGGCAGAGCAGTTCTTC.

The V gene is TRBV6-5, the J gene TRBJ1-4; TRBD1 matches 9 bases. The CDR3 has 15 amino acids. In germline, CDR1 is MNHEY, CDR2 SVGAGI. J gave up 5 bases and V 2 bases, and 3 bases lay outside the gene matches. This chain's CDR3 is CASSYGGQGNEKLFF. As DNA, the CDR3 is TGTGCCAGCAGTTACGGCGGACAGGGGAATGAAAAACTGTTTTTT.

This chain connects TRBV5-1 to TRBJ1-1; TRBD1 aligns across 8 bases. J gave up 5 bases and V 1 base, and 10 bases lay outside the gene matches. There are 16 residues in the CDR3. Germline V gene data show CDR1 as SGHRS and CDR2 as YFSETQ. The CDR3 loop reads CASSLSPAGGNTEAFF. As DNA, the CDR3 is TGCGCCAGCAGCTTGTCTCCGGCAGGGGGCAATACTGAAGCTTTCTTT.

DNA for the CDR3: TGCGCCAGCAGCTTGGTTCCCTCCGGAACTAGCGCCTACGAGCAGTACTTC. Amino acids: CASSLVPSGTSAYEQYF. V and J are TRBV5-1 and TRBJ2-7, with 7 nucleotides matching TRBD2. Losses at the gene ends were 0 bases for V and 2 bases for J; bases not matched to a gene: 11. The CDR3 is 17 residues long. Germline loops: CDR1 SGHRS, CDR2 YFSETQ.

The J gene is TRBJ1-2, the V gene TRBV12-3 or TRBV12-4; D ambiguous. This CDR3 comprises 13 residues. Between the trimmed V and J ends, which lost 5 bases and 4 bases, there was a span of 11 bases. CDR3 sequence: CASSPGLGYGYTF. Here the CDR3 DNA reads TGTGCCAGCAGTCCCGGGTTGGGCTATGGCTACACCTTC.

The rearrangement links TRBV7-2 to TRBJ2-3; TRBD2 is a possible D gene (6 bases). CDR3 length: 16 amino acids. Trimming removed 4 bases at V and 0 bases at J, with 14 bases between. CDR1 is SGHTA and CDR2 is FQGNSA in the germline V gene. The CDR3 bases are TGTGCCAGCAGCTCCACCCCCGGGGGTAGCACAGATACGCAGTATTTT. Its protein product is CASSSTPGGSTDTQYF.

The gene calls are TRBV28 and TRBJ1-5; TRBD1 matches at 7 bases. Germline CDR1 is MDHEN and CDR2 is SYDVKM. This CDR3 is 16 amino acids long. V lost 6 bases to trimming and J lost 1 base; unmatched junction nucleotides: 9. Here the CDR3 reads CASREQGRPSNQPQHF. The CDR3 coding sequence is TGTGCCAGCAGGGAACAGGGGAGGCCCAGCAATCAGCCCCAGCATTTT.

V is TRBV18 and J is TRBJ1-1; D call uncertain. The V gene lost 5 bases and the J gene lost 2 bases, with 9 bases spanning the gap. The CDR3 extends over 13 amino acids. The V gene's germline CDR1 is KGHSH and CDR2 LQKENI. The CDR3 nucleotides read TGTGCCAGCTCAACGTCCCTAAACACTGAAGCTTTCTTT. This sequence encodes CASSTSLNTEAFF.

The V and J genes are TRBV29-1 and TRBJ2-1; TRBD2 is a possible D gene (6 bases). In germline, CDR1 is SQVTM, CDR2 ANQGSEA. Trimming cost V 7 bases and J 6 bases, with 13 bases left between them. The CDR3 consists of 12 residues. For the CDR3, the DNA is TGCAGCGGCCGAGGAGGGCCCAATGAGCAGTTCTTC. This encodes CSGRGGPNEQFF.

The rearrangement joins TRBV9 to TRBJ2-2; D perhaps matches TRBD1 (5 bases). The CDR3 totals 13 residues. Germline V lookup: CDR1 SGDLS, CDR2 YYNGEE. With 0 bases removed from V and 6 bases from J, the gap between germline ends came to 6 bases. In DNA form, the CDR3 reads TGTGCCAGCAGCGTAGCACAGGCCGGGGAGCTGTTTTTT. Amino acids: CASSVAQAGELFF.

The chain employs TRBV11-1 and TRBJ2-5, with 7 bases that match TRBD2. J was trimmed by 2 bases and V by 0 bases; bases with no gene match: 0. Germline V lookup: CDR1 SGHAT, CDR2 FQDESV (reference sequence). The CDR3 contains 14 residues. The CDR3: CASSLAGGQETQYF. CDR3 nucleotide sequence: TGTGCCAGCAGCTTAGCGGGAGGGCAAGAGACCCAGTACTTC.

This chain links TRBV5-1 with TRBJ2-7; 13 bases are a match to TRBD2. CDR3 length: 15 residues. The ends lost 4 bases at V and 4 bases at J; junction bases unmatched: 5. Germline-derived CDR1 and CDR2 are SGHRS and YFSETQ. The CDR3 coding sequence is TGCGCCAGCAGCGGGGGACTAGCGGGACCTTACGAGCAGTACTTC. Residues: CASSGGLAGPYEQYF.

The chain has TRBV3-1 (or the pseudogene TRBV3-2) and TRBJ2-2, with 9 positions matching TRBD2. J was trimmed by 4 bases and V by 6 bases; bases with no gene match: 3. CDR3 length: 14 amino acids. The germline CDR1 and CDR2 sequences are LGHDT and YNNKEL (reference sequence). The CDR3 DNA is TGTGCCAGCAGACCGACTAGCGGCACCGGGGAGCTGTTTTTT. Translating it yields CASRPTSGTGELFF.

The chain recombines TRBV11-2 with TRBJ1-5; 8 bases align to TRBD1. Trimming at V came to 5 bases and at J to 5 bases, leaving 5 bases not matched to a gene. CDR3 length: 14 amino acids. CDR1 is SGHAT and CDR2 is FQNNGV in the germline V gene. The CDR3 spells CASSSGQGYQPQHF. CDR3 DNA sequence: TGTGCCAGCAGCAGCGGACAGGGTTATCAGCCCCAGCATTTT.

The chain links TRBV10-2 to TRBJ2-5; TRBD1 matches 8 bases. J was trimmed by 3 bases and V by 8 bases; bases with no gene match: 8. CDR3 length: 14 residues. Germline CDR1 and CDR2: WSHSY and SAAADI. CDR3 sequence reads: CASYPQGAEETQYF. In DNA form, the CDR3 reads TGCGCCAGCTACCCCCAGGGGGCGGAAGAGACCCAGTACTTC.

The J gene is TRBJ1-2, the V gene TRBV5-1, with 12 bases lining up with TRBD1. The CDR3 runs to 16 residues. CDR1 SGHRS and CDR2 YFSETQ come from the germline V gene. V shed 7 bases and J 7 bases; nucleotides not matched to a gene: 14. As DNA, the CDR3 is TGCGCCAGCTCCACCTCTTCGGGACAGGGGGCACTTGGCTACACCTTC. It yields the protein CASSTSSGQGALGYTF. The entire variable domain, with the rest obtained from reference TRBV5-1 and TRBJ1-2, is as follows: KAGVTQTPRYLIKTRGQQVTLSCSPISGHRSVSWYQQTPGQGLQFLFEYFSETQRNKGNFPGRFSGRQFSNSRSEMNVSTLELGDSALYLCASSTSSGQGALGYTFGSGTRLTVV.